This TCR beta chain was identified during a study of blood T cell repertoires in COVID-19. The wider study: Spain, Italy and the United States supplied samples that represented acute and convalescent COVID-19.

As handled by the study authors: Quantification of nucleated cells was approximated via reference gene primer amplification. This table comes from immunoSEQ multiplex PCR, and its TCRdb copy is limited to in-frame clones, with some not included. From that table come the V and J calls and clone size; the DNA was used to work out D and trimming. The sample includes roughly 230,000 clones, roughly 80% of them seen just once. This CDR3 spans 15 amino acids. In germline, CDR1 is MNHEY, CDR2 SMNVEV (reference sequence). Trimming left V 4 bases short and J 0 bases short, with 12 bases between. Participants were aged about 18 to 89 years, lived in roughly 25 US areas, and enrolled virtually. Cohort 3 recovered donors had two negative PCRs, clearance, or symptom resolution.

The sequencing sample was made of PBMCs or T cells enriched from blood (not recorded which). This chain joins TRBV27 and TRBJ1-1; D is undetermined. The sequence was obtained from a man aged 50 to 59 who had recovered from COVID-19. This CDR3 reads CASSSSVNLNTEAFF. In DNA, the CDR3 is TGTGCCAGCAGTTCCTCAGTAAATTTGAACACTGAAGCTTTCTTT.